Sequencing of this T cell receptor beta chain was carried out in a study of a mutant IDH1 vaccine in newly diagnosed glioma. Profiled with immunoSEQ multiplex PCR; TCRdb holds only in-frame clones, not every one. Here the sample spans roughly 50,000 clones, over 75% being singletons. CDR1 is SGHAT and CDR2 is FQNNGV in the germline V gene. Trimming removed 5 bases from V and 2 bases from J, with 10 bases in between. The CDR3 is made up of 14 amino acids. Time point described: week 5, during vaccination. All doses held 300 ug of mutant IDH1 20-mer peptide, with topical imiquimod. In its sample, this clone was seen a few times. What it binds is not known. Other DNA sequences in this sample translate to the same CDR3.

Sequenced material: PBMCs, taken from a glioma patient whose treatment included an IDH1 peptide vaccine. This clonotype was sampled from a woman aged 40 to 50 with glioma. The rearrangement uses TRBV11-2 and TRBJ2-1; D is uncertain. CDR3 loop: CASSPSGPYNEQFF. In nucleotides, the CDR3 is TGTGCCAGCAGCCCCTCGGGTCCCTACAATGAGCAGTTCTTC.